The clone carrying this T cell receptor (beta chain) was recorded many times. What it binds is unknown. Germline trimming cut 3 bases from V and 7 bases from J; bases unmatched to any gene: 9. The CDR3 is 14 amino acids. CDR1 is SQVTM, CDR2 ANQGSEA, per germline. These data originate in a study of early T cells in non-severe SARS-CoV-2 infection. The wider study: Sequencing of unsorted whole blood was done on bulk RNA, leaving chains unpaired. Study-wide results and limits: Matches to VDJdb favored anti-spike CD8 responses and missed private and CD4 specificities.

Each single cDNA molecule received a unique molecular identifier. TCRdb re-analysed the 5' RACE reads in MiXCR, keeping a single row per CDR3 protein. The sample has some 57,000 distinct CDR3 sequences; around 9.3% are singletons. This receptor was obtained from an adult who was a healthcare worker with PCR-confirmed SARS-CoV-2 infection or an uninfected control (not recorded which). Sequences were obtained from whole blood. The chain joins TRBV29-1 to TRBJ2-1; TRBD2 aligns across 7 bases. CDR3 residues: CSVDSRLGGNEQFF. In nucleotides, the CDR3 is TGCAGCGTTGATTCCCGCCTGGGGGGGAATGAGCAGTTCTTC.